The 8 T cell receptor beta chains presented below share a single source sample, sequenced in a study of blood T cell repertoires in COVID-19. The table came from immunoSEQ multiplex PCR; TCRdb's copy has only in-frame clones and leaves some out. The sample has some 27,000 clones, roughly 76% seen once. The sample consisted of peripheral blood. These TCRs come from a man in his 70s with acute or convalescent COVID-19.

This clone turned up a few times. A read error may produce the germline difference seen at one junction end. Different DNA sequences within this sample yield the same CDR3. This chain joins TRBV19 and TRBJ1-1, with a weak D call TRBD1 (5 bases). The CDR3 covers 17 residues. Germline V CDR1 and CDR2: LNHDA, SQIVND (reference sequence). This CDR3 reads CARSIPGGGFGNTEAFF. The CDR3 nucleotides are TGCGCCCGTAGTATCCCCGGGGGGGGGTTTGGGAACACTGAAGCTTTCTTT.

The chain carries TRBV16 and TRBJ1-2; D is possibly TRBD1 (6 bases). Germline lookup yields CDR1 KGHSY and CDR2 FQNENV. The CDR3 covers 15 residues. V lost 2 bases, J lost 4 bases, and 14 bases lay in between. CDR3 protein: CASSQTQGTFYGYTF. CDR3 nucleotides: TGTGCCAGCAGCCAAACACAGGGTACCTTCTATGGCTACACCTTC. Full variable domain (remainder filled in from reference TRBV16 and TRBJ1-2): GEEVAQTPKHLVRGEGQKAKLYCAPIKGHSYVFWYQQVLKNEFKFLISFQNENVFDETGMPKERFSAKCLPNSPCSLEIQATKLEDSAVYFCASSQTQGTFYGYTFGSGTRLTVV.

This clone was seen only a few times. The chain uses TRBV28 and TRBJ2-7, with TRBD2 identical over 8 bases. The CDR3 runs 14 residues. V trimming: 7 bases; J trimming: 3 bases; junction bases outside the gene matches: 8. Germline V lookup: CDR1 MDHEN, CDR2 SYDVKM. This CDR3 is CASTPGTSRYEQYF. CDR3 in DNA: TGTGCCAGCACCCCCGGGACTAGTCGCTACGAGCAGTACTTC.

The V gene is TRBV20-1, the J gene TRBJ2-1, with 8 bases lining up with TRBD2. The CDR3 is made up of 11 amino acids. Germline CDR1 DFQATT, CDR2 SNEGSKA (reference sequence). V dropped 5 bases and J dropped 9; count of bases not matched to a gene: 3. The CDR3 sequence is CSAFSGTEQFF. CDR3 DNA: TGCAGTGCTTTTAGCGGGACTGAGCAGTTCTTC.

The rearrangement joins TRBV4-2 to TRBJ2-1; 12 nucleotides line up with TRBD2. With 4 bases clipped from V and 5 bases from J, the junction kept 9 bases outside the gene matches. Germline V CDR1 and CDR2: LGHNA, YNFKEQ. This CDR3 contains 17 residues. CDR3 sequence: CASSPNPRTSGDNEQFF. In nucleotides, the CDR3 is TGTGCCAGCAGCCCCAACCCTAGGACTAGCGGGGACAATGAGCAGTTCTTC.

The chain couples TRBV6-2 or TRBV6-3 to TRBJ2-2; 7 positions agree with TRBD2. With V trimmed by 2 bases and J by 0 bases, 6 bases remained unmatched. In germline, CDR1 is MNHEY, CDR2 SVGEGT. CDR3 length equals 17 residues. The CDR3 loop reads CASSYPSGESNTGELFF. The CDR3 region has the DNA TGTGCCAGCAGTTACCCTAGCGGAGAGTCGAACACCGGGGAGCTGTTTTTT.

V and J are TRBV30 and TRBJ2-1; TRBD1 might be the D (6 bases). The CDR3 covers 14 residues. V was trimmed by 1 base and J by 7 bases, leaving 14 bases between them. Germline V gene sequence: CDR1 GTSNPN, CDR2 SVGIG (reference sequence). The CDR3 loop is CAWSGRDTRNEQFF. The CDR3 bases are TGTGCCTGGAGTGGACGGGACACACGAAATGAGCAGTTCTTC.

V and J are TRBV5-1 and TRBJ2-7; 10 nucleotides match TRBD2. CDR3 size: 15 residues. V lost 4 bases and J lost 5; bases outside the gene matches: 9. The germline CDR1 and CDR2 sequences are SGHRS and YFSETQ. The CDR3 sequence: CASSPLTSGIHEQYF. As DNA, the CDR3 is TGCGCCAGCAGCCCGCTCACTAGCGGGATCCACGAGCAGTACTTC.